This paragraph reports one T cell receptor (beta chain). Its recognized antigen is unknown. One base away there is no much larger clone; base qualities are not given. Library preparation used the immunoSEQ multiplex PCR assay. TCRdb re-hosts the immuneACCESS table, in-frame sequences only. Its copies lack some clones; in the studies checked, an unresolved V gene accounts for under half of them, and the cause for the rest is not known. This sample lists 100,000 to 150,000 clones; around 93% were detected once. Together, the top ten hold roughly 7.8% of the sample. The data were taken from a study of control samples from healthy donors and cancer patients (dated by TCRdb to about 2020). Spanning cysteine to phenylalanine, the CDR3 consists of 14 amino acids. Only the CDR3 DNA is retained, 42 bases long and in frame from the first base. Trimming at the junction amounts to 0 bases on V and 0 bases on J, and the germline ends lie 6 bases apart. The germline V gene (reference sequence) provides CDR1 LNHNV and CDR2 YYDKDF.

Recombination joined TRBV15 with TRBJ2-7; the D segment cannot be called with confidence. The sequencing input was blood. This receptor was taken from a man aged 18 to 30 in good health. The nucleotides are TGTGCCACCAGCAGAGACGCGAGCTCCTACGAGCAGTACTTC. This sequence encodes CATSRDASSYEQYF.